Listed below are T cell receptor beta chains from one sample, sequenced in a study of PD-1 blockade in mismatch repair-deficient tumors. Assay used: immunoSEQ multiplex PCR; TCRdb lists only in-frame clones, some missing. The table has fewer than 60,000 clones, approximately 80% seen once; the top ten hold 2.5% to 4%. This sample comprised PBMCs, obtained before pembrolizumab treatment. The receptor source for this set is an adult with mismatch repair-deficient cancer. Each CDR3 is given with its conserved first and last residue. A D gene is named only where the DNA matches it firmly. Only part of the rows carry a size: once, few, many, or a class if the clone is expanded.

D gene,J gene,clone size,V gene,CDR3 protein,CDR3 DNA
NA,TRBJ2-5,NA,TRBV6-4,CASSLLGIPGETQYF,TGTGCCAGCAGTCTTCTTGGGATCCCCGGGGAGACCCAGTACTTC
TRBD2,TRBJ2-7,NA,TRBV29-1,CSVVASGKPRGSYEQYF,TGCAGCGTTGTTGCTAGCGGGAAGCCTCGGGGCTCCTACGAGCAGTACTTC
TRBD1,TRBJ2-3,once,TRBV7-3,CASSPGQGKTDTQYF,TGTGCCAGCAGCCCGGGACAGGGAAAGACAGATACGCAGTATTTT
NA,TRBJ1-1,NA,TRBV7-9,CASSQTLQGMNTEAFF,TGTGCCAGCAGCCAAACCTTACAGGGAATGAACACTGAAGCTTTCTTT
NA,TRBJ2-3,few,TRBV4-2,CASSQVSLLGADTQYF,TGTGCCAGCAGCCAAGTTTCCCTCCTCGGGGCAGATACGCAGTATTTT
NA,TRBJ1-4,NA,TRBV19,CASSISASDNEKLFF,TGTGCCAGTAGTATCTCTGCCAGTGATAATGAAAAACTGTTTTTT
TRBD1,TRBJ2-1,NA,TRBV6-5,CASSYSRDSNEQFF,TGTGCCAGCAGTTACTCGAGGGACAGCAATGAGCAGTTCTTC
TRBD1,TRBJ2-7,few,TRBV6-6,CASRVQGAREQYF,TGTGCCAGCAGGGTACAGGGGGCGCGGGAGCAGTACTTC
TRBD1,TRBJ1-3,NA,TRBV5-6,CASSLWDREGNTIYF,TGTGCCAGCAGCTTGTGGGACAGAGAAGGAAACACCATATATTTT
TRBD2,TRBJ2-1,NA,TRBV7-9,CASSLTGSGYNEQFF,TGTGCCAGCAGCTTAACGGGTAGCGGGTACAATGAGCAGTTCTTC
NA,TRBJ2-5,NA,TRBV11-3,CASSFGSGGQETQYF,TGTGCCAGCAGCTTTGGTAGCGGAGGGCAAGAGACCCAGTACTTC
TRBD1,TRBJ2-1,few,TRBV19,CASRETGKNEQFF,TGTGCCAGTAGAGAGACAGGGAAAAATGAGCAGTTCTTC
TRBD2,TRBJ2-7,few,TRBV6-1,CASSEMASGSFSYEQYF,TGTGCCAGCAGTGAAATGGCTAGCGGGAGTTTCTCCTACGAGCAGTACTTC
NA,TRBJ2-3,NA,TRBV7-8,CASSPLRVGTQYF,TGTGCCAGCAGCCCGCTACGGGTCGGTACGCAGTATTTT
TRBD1,TRBJ2-3,NA,TRBV28,CASSKDRGSDTQYF,TGTGCCAGCAGTAAGGACAGGGGGTCGGATACGCAGTATTTT
TRBD2,TRBJ2-5,NA,TRBV19,CASSGVGGQYF,TGTGCCAGCTCGGGTGTCGGGGGGCAGTACTTC
NA,TRBJ2-3,NA,TRBV11-2,CASSLDLSTDTQYF,TGTGCCAGCAGTTTGGACTTAAGCACAGATACGCAGTATTTT
NA,TRBJ2-3,once,TRBV6-1,CASSEFGSRVTDTQYF,TGTGCCAGCAGTGAATTTGGCTCCCGGGTCACAGATACGCAGTATTTT
TRBD1,TRBJ2-7,NA,TRBV5-4,CASSQTGQGIRYEQYF,TGTGCCAGCAGCCAAACAGGACAGGGAATTAGATACGAGCAGTACTTC
NA,TRBJ1-1,NA,TRBV30,CAWSSPGARAEAFF,TGTGCCTGGTCCTCACCAGGGGCTCGGGCTGAAGCTTTCTTT
NA,TRBJ1-3,NA,TRBV7-8,CASSLVLVQSGNTIYF,TGTGCCAGCAGCTTAGTATTGGTGCAGTCTGGAAACACCATATATTTT
TRBD1,TRBJ1-5,NA,TRBV5-6,CASSLGTGFYQPQHF,TGTGCCAGCAGCTTGGGGACAGGGTTTTACCAGCCCCAGCATTTT
NA,TRBJ1-2,once,TRBV5-8,CASSLGPRTRGGYTF,TGTGCCAGCAGCTTGGGGCCCCGGACAAGGGGCGGCTACACCTTC
TRBD1,TRBJ2-7,NA,TRBV27,CASSLSGTGKYEQYF,TGTGCCAGCAGTTTATCCGGGACAGGGAAATACGAGCAGTACTTC
TRBD1,TRBJ2-7,NA,TRBV5-6,CASSTGQGQQYF,TGTGCCAGCAGCACGGGACAGGGACAGCAGTACTTC
NA,TRBJ2-3,NA,TRBV11-2,CASSLFTGAKDTQYF,TGTGCCAGCAGCTTATTTACGGGAGCTAAAGATACGCAGTATTTT
NA,TRBJ1-5,NA,TRBV4-3,CASSQVLTGWQPQHF,TGCGCCAGCAGCCAAGTCCTGACAGGCTGGCAGCCCCAGCATTTT
NA,TRBJ2-3,NA,TRBV30,CAWRGGLSTDTQYF,TGTGCCTGGAGGGGGGGCCTTAGCACAGATACGCAGTATTTT
NA,TRBJ2-3,once,TRBV6-1,CASSGLTNTGTDTQYF,TGTGCCAGCAGTGGCTTAACGAATACCGGCACAGATACGCAGTATTTT
TRBD2,TRBJ2-5,NA,TRBV5-6,CASSLELASGSRETQYF,TGTGCCAGCAGCTTGGAATTGGCTAGCGGGAGTCGGGAGACCCAGTACTTC
TRBD2,TRBJ2-5,NA,TRBV5-1,CASSSGTSGRAVTQYF,TGCGCCAGCAGCTCAGGGACTAGCGGGAGAGCGGTGACCCAGTACTTC
TRBD2,TRBJ2-3,NA,TRBV6-5,CASRFSGGGTDTQYF,TGTGCCAGCAGATTTAGCGGGGGGGGTACAGATACGCAGTATTTT
TRBD2,TRBJ2-7,few,TRBV27,CASTTTGTRLYEQYF,TGTGCCAGCACCACCACCGGGACTAGACTCTACGAGCAGTACTTC
TRBD2,TRBJ2-1,NA,TRBV19,CASNFRTSGIYNEQFF,TGTGCCAGTAACTTCCGGACTAGCGGAATCTACAATGAGCAGTTCTTC
TRBD2,TRBJ2-3,NA,TRBV4-3,CASSQGGLGGDTQYF,TGCGCCAGCAGCCAAGGGGGACTAGGGGGGGATACGCAGTATTTT
NA,TRBJ1-4,NA,TRBV19,CASSRGYGSITNEKLFF,TGTGCCAGTAGCAGGGGATATGGGTCGATCACTAATGAAAAACTGTTTTTT
TRBD2,TRBJ2-1,NA,TRBV29-1,CSVEPGLAYNEQFF,TGCAGCGTTGAACCGGGACTAGCTTACAATGAGCAGTTCTTC
NA,TRBJ1-5,NA,TRBV19,CASSMGRDQPQHF,TGTGCCAGTAGTATGGGCAGGGACCAGCCCCAGCATTTT
TRBD2,TRBJ2-7,NA,TRBV28,CASSSGLAVYEQYF,TGTGCCAGCAGTTCAGGACTAGCGGTCTACGAGCAGTACTTC
TRBD1,TRBJ1-1,NA,TRBV5-1,CASSGGTGQTEAFF,TGCGCCAGCAGCGGAGGGACAGGGCAAACTGAAGCTTTCTTT
NA,TRBJ1-3,NA,TRBV7-9,CASSFGGGNTIYF,TGTGCCAGCAGCTTCGGCGGCGGAAACACCATATATTTT
NA,TRBJ2-3,NA,TRBV11-2,CASSLERVHGQDTQYF,TGTGCCAGCAGCTTAGAGCGCGTCCATGGTCAGGATACGCAGTATTTT
NA,TRBJ1-2,NA,TRBV20-1,CSASLVDGYTF,TGCAGTGCTAGTTTGGTAGATGGCTACACCTTC
NA,TRBJ1-1,NA,TRBV20-1,CSARDETEAFF,TGCAGTGCTAGAGATGAGACTGAAGCTTTCTTT
TRBD1,TRBJ2-7,NA,TRBV4-1,CASSQEDRAFGEQYF,TGCGCCAGCAGCCAAGAGGACAGGGCCTTCGGCGAGCAGTACTTC
NA,TRBJ2-6,NA,TRBV5-6,CASSWQGANVLTF,TGTGCCAGCAGCTGGCAAGGGGCCAACGTCCTGACTTTC
NA,TRBJ2-7,NA,TRBV12-1,CASSLARWGAGRCEQYF,TGTGCCAGCAGCTTAGCCCGATGGGGGGCGGGTCGGTGCGAGCAGTACTTC